Sequencing of this TCR beta chain was carried out in a study of CD8 T cells in Susac syndrome. The CDR3 covers 14 residues. The V and J ends lost 3 bases and 3 bases respectively, with 11 bases between them. CDR1 and CDR2 from the germline V gene are LNHDA and SQIVND (reference sequence). Roughly 0.45 to 1 ug RNA was reverse transcribed with random hexamers. The TCR beta CDR3 was amplified by immunoSEQ multiplex PCR across 54 Vbeta, 13 Jbeta. TCRdb processed the immunoSEQ multiplex PCR reads anew with MiXCR; each CDR3 protein has one entry. This table holds almost 450,000 distinct CDR3 sequences, more than 80% found once.

V is TRBV19 and J is TRBJ1-2; no firm D call. This sequence originates from a human donor with multiple sclerosis. The sequencing sample was made of CD8+ T cells from PBMCs. This CDR3 is CASSISSAHYGYTF. CDR3 bases: TGTGCCAGTAGTATCAGTTCAGCGCACTATGGCTACACCTTC.